The 30 T cell receptor beta chains presented below share a single source sample, sequenced in a study of control samples from healthy donors and cancer patients. Only in-frame clones appear in the TCRdb table, and some are missing; sequencing was by immunoSEQ multiplex PCR. The sample carries more than 110,000 clones, approximately 90% recorded once. Sequencing was performed on blood. The origin of the receptors is a woman in her 30s in good health.

The genes are TRBV30 and TRBJ1-2, with a weak D call TRBD1 (5 bases). With 5 bases removed from V and 4 bases from J, the gap between germline ends came to 20 bases. The CDR3 has 15 residues. From germline, CDR1 is GTSNPN and CDR2 SVGIG (reference sequence). DNA for the CDR3: TGTGCCTGGTATATCCCGGGTGGGGCGGGCTATGGCTACACCTTC. Encoded protein: CAWYIPGGAGYGYTF.

The V call is TRBV19, the J call TRBJ1-2, with a weak D call TRBD1 (5 bases). V lost 3 bases to trimming and J lost 0 bases, with 8 bases between them. The CDR3 is 14 residues long. The germline CDR1 and CDR2 sequences are LNHDA and SQIVND (reference sequence). In DNA form, the CDR3 reads TGTGCCAGTAGTATTGGCAGGGCTAACTATGGCTACACCTTC. This gives the protein CASSIGRANYGYTF. Full variable domain (outside the CDR3, taken from reference TRBV19 and TRBJ1-2): DGGITQSPKYLFRKEGQNVTLSCEQNLNHDAMYWYRQDPGQGLRLIYYSQIVNDFQKGDIAEGYSVSREKKESFPLTVTSAQKNPTAFYLCASSIGRANYGYTFGSGTRLTVV.

The chain combines TRBV11-2 with TRBJ2-5; 8 positions agree with TRBD2. In germline, CDR1 is SGHAT, CDR2 FQNNGV. V shed 5 bases and J 2 bases; nucleotides not matched to a gene: 10. The length of the CDR3 is 16 residues. The CDR3 reads CASSPFVGLGQETQYF. The CDR3 DNA sequence: TGTGCCAGCAGCCCCTTCGTGGGACTAGGACAAGAGACCCAGTACTTC.

The chain is built from TRBV3-1 (or the pseudogene TRBV3-2) and TRBJ1-4; unclear D gene. This CDR3 contains 21 residues. V was trimmed by 1 base and J by 0 bases, leaving 24 bases between them. The germline V gene has CDR1 LGHDT and CDR2 YNNKEL (reference sequence). CDR3 DNA sequence: TGTGCCAGCAGCCAAGCTGTTGGCAGAAGGGCTGTGGCGGCAACTAATGAAAAACTGTTTTTT. Translating gives CASSQAVGRRAVAATNEKLFF.

A few counts support this clone. This chain joins TRBV5-1 and TRBJ1-2; no definite D call. Germline V lookup: CDR1 SGHRS, CDR2 YFSETQ. Deletions cut 4 bases from V and 2 bases from J, with 15 bases between. CDR3 length: 15 amino acids. The CDR3 loop reads CASSVGQNQNYGYTF. As DNA, the CDR3 is TGCGCCAGCAGCGTTGGGCAGAACCAGAACTATGGCTACACCTTC.

This chain uses TRBV5-1 with TRBJ1-1; TRBD1 might be the D (5 bases). Germline lookup yields CDR1 SGHRS and CDR2 YFSETQ. Trimming left V 6 bases short and J 2 bases short, with 17 bases between. The length of the CDR3 is 15 residues. The CDR3 nucleotides read TGCGCCAGCACCTCCGACGGGGCTCGCAACACTGAAGCTTTCTTT. Amino acid sequence: CASTSDGARNTEAFF.

The V call is TRBV2, the J call TRBJ2-7; D is ambiguous. In germline, CDR1 is SNHLY, CDR2 FYNNEI. The CDR3 contains 14 residues. Trimming took 5 bases from V and 2 from J, leaving 13 bases between them. The CDR3 nucleotides are TGTGCCAGCAGTCGCCATGACACGGCCTACGAGCAGTACTTC. This gives the protein CASSRHDTAYEQYF.

This clone occurred a few times. The chain employs TRBV19 and TRBJ1-2, with 8 bases that match TRBD1. CDR1 is LNHDA and CDR2 is SQIVND in the germline V gene (reference sequence). This CDR3 is built from 15 residues. The V gene end was trimmed by 1 base and the J gene end by 8 bases; junction bases not matched to a gene: 9. The chain's CDR3 is CASSIVGQGIGGYTF. In DNA form, the CDR3 reads TGTGCCAGTAGTATAGTAGGACAGGGAATAGGCGGCTACACCTTC. Drawing the rest from reference TRBV19 and TRBJ1-2, the complete variable domain is DGGITQSPKYLFRKEGQNVTLSCEQNLNHDAMYWYRQDPGQGLRLIYYSQIVNDFQKGDIAEGYSVSREKKESFPLTVTSAQKNPTAFYLCASSIVGQGIGGYTFGSGTRLTVV.

The V and J genes are TRBV3-1 (or the pseudogene TRBV3-2) and TRBJ2-1; no definite D call. Germline V CDR1 and CDR2: LGHDT, YNNKEL (reference sequence). V was trimmed by 4 bases and J by 11 bases, leaving 12 bases between them. This CDR3 is built from 12 residues. The CDR3 here is CASSPGPRQQFF. The CDR3, as DNA: TGTGCCAGCAGCCCGGGCCCCCGCCAGCAGTTCTTC.

The chain combines TRBV7-9 with TRBJ2-1, with no clear D. The germline V gene has CDR1 SEHNR and CDR2 FQNEAQ (reference sequence). CDR3 size: 10 residues. V was shortened by 5 bases and J by 7 bases, with 3 bases between the two germline ends. CDR3 DNA sequence: TGTGCCAGCAGCATAAATGAGCAGTTCTTC. Translated: CASSINEQFF.

This chain connects TRBV28 to TRBJ2-1, with unresolved D. V was trimmed by 7 bases and J by 5 bases, leaving 9 bases between them. This CDR3 is built from 12 residues. The germline V gene has CDR1 MDHEN and CDR2 SYDVKM. In DNA, the CDR3 is TGTGCCAGCACCCTCCCCAACAATGAGCAGTTCTTC. It translates to CASTLPNNEQFF.

The chain recombines TRBV3-1 (or the pseudogene TRBV3-2) with TRBJ1-5, with D possibly matching TRBD1 (5 bases). From germline, CDR1 is LGHDT and CDR2 YNNKEL (reference sequence). Trimming took 1 base from V and 5 from J, leaving 15 bases between them. This CDR3 contains 16 residues. CDR3 DNA sequence: TGTGCCAGCAGCCAAGGTCAGGGCCGGTCCGATCAGCCCCAGCATTTT. This codes for CASSQGQGRSDQPQHF.

V and J are TRBV19 and TRBJ2-5, with no clear D. This CDR3 spans 14 amino acids. The V end lost 1 base, the J end lost 5 bases, and 11 bases lay between the germline ends. CDR1 LNHDA and CDR2 SQIVND come from the germline V gene (reference sequence). The CDR3, as DNA: TGTGCCAGTAGTATAGGATCGGGTCTGGAGACCCAGTACTTC. The encoded protein is CASSIGSGLETQYF.

The chain links TRBV11-2 to TRBJ2-7, with a possible D match to TRBD1 (5 bases). CDR3 length: 13 residues. Germline CDR1 SGHAT, CDR2 FQNNGV. The V end was cut by 5 bases, the J end by 2 bases, with 10 bases between. CDR3 loop: CASSRTDTYEQYF. Here the CDR3 DNA reads TGTGCCAGCAGCCGGACGGACACCTACGAGCAGTACTTC.

The rearrangement links TRBV6-4 to TRBJ2-5; D is possibly TRBD2 (6 bases). The CDR3 totals 16 residues. Trimming left V 6 bases short and J 0 bases short, with 17 bases between. Germline values: CDR1 MRHNA, CDR2 SNTAGT. CDR3 region: CASRRGTAAYQETQYF. For the CDR3, the DNA is TGTGCCAGCAGACGCGGGACCGCGGCGTACCAAGAGACCCAGTACTTC.

The J gene is TRBJ1-3, the V gene TRBV5-4; D remains ambiguous. The CDR3 covers 13 residues. The V and J ends lost 4 bases and 2 bases respectively, with 7 bases between them. The germline V gene encodes CDR1 SGHNT and CDR2 YYREEE (reference sequence). The chain's CDR3 is CASSLKPGNTIYF. Written as DNA, the CDR3 is TGTGCCAGCAGCCTAAAACCTGGAAACACCATATATTTT.

The chain uses TRBV7-9 and TRBJ2-7, with D uncertain. CDR1 is SEHNR, CDR2 FQNEAQ, per germline (reference sequence). CDR3 size: 12 residues. V shed 3 bases and J shed 6 bases, with 9 bases lying between them. CDR3 sequence reads: CASSFPSSEQYF. In DNA form, the CDR3 reads TGTGCCAGCAGCTTCCCCTCATCCGAGCAGTACTTC.

The V and J genes are TRBV9 and TRBJ1-1; the D gene is possibly TRBD1 (6 bases). Trimming took 4 bases from V and 4 from J, leaving 17 bases between them. The CDR3 contains 15 residues. CDR1 is SGDLS and CDR2 is YYNGEE in the germline V gene. The CDR3 sequence: CASSPLAGAGTEAFF. Here the CDR3 DNA reads TGTGCCAGCAGCCCCCTCGCAGGGGCGGGCACTGAAGCTTTCTTT.

The rearrangement uses TRBV15 and TRBJ1-5, with D perhaps TRBD1 (6 bases). Germline V gene lookup returns CDR1 LNHNV and CDR2 YYDKDF (reference sequence). V was pared by 0 bases and J by 7 bases, with 13 bases between. CDR3 size: 15 residues. In DNA, the CDR3 is TGTGCCACCAGCAGAGATGAGGGGGGCTGGCAGCCCCAGCATTTT. Translating it yields CATSRDEGGWQPQHF.

This clone was seen only once. J is TRBJ1-5 and V is TRBV19; D unclear. The CDR3 totals 14 residues. The germline V gene has CDR1 LNHDA and CDR2 SQIVND (reference sequence). Trimming cost V 1 base and J 4 bases, with 8 bases left between them. The CDR3 loop is CASSIGQYNQPQHF. The DNA for the CDR3 is TGTGCCAGTAGTATAGGGCAGTATAATCAGCCCCAGCATTTT.

The V and J genes are TRBV13 and TRBJ2-3, with D unclear. The CDR3 spans 17 residues. V was trimmed by 3 bases and J by 2 bases, leaving 18 bases between them. CDR1 and CDR2 (germline): PRHDT, FYEKMQ (reference sequence). The CDR3 loop is CASSFSAPNQITDTQYF. The CDR3, as DNA: TGTGCCAGCAGCTTTTCAGCCCCAAATCAGATCACAGATACGCAGTATTTT.

This chain connects TRBV7-9 to TRBJ1-4, with a tentative D call TRBD1 (5 bases). Trimming took 0 bases from V and 7 from J, leaving 12 bases between them. Germline CDR1 SEHNR, CDR2 FQNEAQ (reference sequence). This CDR3 has 15 residues. The CDR3 region has the DNA TGTGCCAGCAGCTTAGCAAAGGGGAGAAGTGAAAAACTGTTTTTT. Its translation is CASSLAKGRSEKLFF.

This chain joins TRBV7-2 and TRBJ2-3, with D perhaps being TRBD1 or TRBD2 (6 bases each). The CDR3 has 16 residues. Trimming pared 5 bases from V and 0 bases from J, leaving 15 bases between. Looked up from germline, CDR1 is SGHTA and CDR2 is FQGNSA. The CDR3 sequence: CASSRGQTTSTDTQYF. CDR3 in DNA: TGTGCCAGCAGCCGGGGGCAGACCACTAGCACAGATACGCAGTATTTT.

Only one count was recorded for this clone. The J gene is TRBJ1-2, the V gene TRBV7-2; perhaps TRBD1 as D (5 bases). The CDR3 has 14 amino acids. Germline V CDR1 and CDR2: SGHTA, FQGNSA. Trimming removed 1 base at V and 3 bases at J, with 9 bases between. CDR3 sequence: CASSLVRGDYGYTF. The CDR3 nucleotides read TGTGCCAGCAGCTTAGTGAGGGGCGACTATGGCTACACCTTC.

J is TRBJ1-5 and V is TRBV18; TRBD1 might be the D (5 bases). Trimming cost V 0 bases and J 0 bases, with 9 bases left between them. Germline V gene lookup returns CDR1 KGHSH and CDR2 LQKENI. This CDR3 spans 16 amino acids. The CDR3 loop is CASSPPMGGSNQPQHF. For the CDR3, the DNA is TGTGCCAGCTCACCACCGATGGGGGGTAGCAATCAGCCCCAGCATTTT.

The J gene is TRBJ1-3, the V gene TRBV3-1 (or the pseudogene TRBV3-2); tentatively, D is TRBD1 (5 bases). The CDR3 has 16 residues. Trimming pared 1 base from V and 4 bases from J, leaving 14 bases between. The V gene's germline CDR1 is LGHDT and CDR2 YNNKEL (reference sequence). CDR3 bases: TGTGCCAGCAGCCAAGGAGGCGGGGGGAGAGGAAACACCATATATTTT. It yields the protein CASSQGGGGRGNTIYF.

The CDR3 here is CATSERTRGRDTEAFF. DNA of the CDR3: TGTGCCACTTCGGAAAGGACTAGGGGGCGGGACACTGAAGCTTTCTTT. This sequence joins TRBV19 and TRBJ1-1, with 7 bases lining up with TRBD1. Unmatched junction bases numbered 17, after V lost 10 bases and J lost 3 bases. Per the germline V gene, CDR1 is LNHDA and CDR2 is SQIVND (reference sequence). This CDR3 is 16 amino acids long.

V is TRBV11-2 and J is TRBJ2-2; 7 nucleotides align to TRBD2. V lost 6 bases and J lost 6; bases outside the gene matches: 7. The CDR3 spans 14 residues. Germline assignment: CDR1 SGHAT and CDR2 FQNNGV. CDR3 region: CASRPSGGPGELFF. CDR3 coding DNA: TGTGCCAGCAGGCCGTCGGGAGGACCCGGGGAGCTGTTTTTT.

This clone was seen just once. The chain employs TRBV5-8 and TRBJ2-7, with 9 nucleotides matching TRBD1. V shed 0 bases and J 5 bases; nucleotides not matched to a gene: 9. Per the germline V gene, CDR1 is SGHTS and CDR2 is YDEGEE. The CDR3 spans 16 residues. As DNA, the CDR3 is TGTGCCAGCAGCTTGGAGCGGTACAGGGGGCACCACGAGCAGTACTTC. Translated: CASSLERYRGHHEQYF.

V is TRBV9 and J is TRBJ2-2; D might be TRBD1 or TRBD2, each matching 5 bases. From germline, CDR1 is SGDLS and CDR2 YYNGEE. The CDR3 consists of 17 residues. The ends were cut back, 4 bases at V and 5 bases at J, with 21 bases in the middle. The CDR3 DNA reads TGTGCCAGCAGCCCCTTGTTTCGGGGCGCCGTTACCGGGGAGCTGTTTTTT. Translated, it gives CASSPLFRGAVTGELFF. Supplemented by reference TRBV9 and TRBJ2-2, the full variable domain reads DSGVTQTPKHLITATGQRVTLRCSPRSGDLSVYWYQQSLDQGLQFLIQYYNGEERAKGNILERFSAQQFPDLHSELNLSSLELGDSALYFCASSPLFRGAVTGELFFGEGSRLTVL.